This TCR beta chain emerged from a study of T-cell reconstitution after alpha-beta-depleted transplantation in children (TCRdb year 2016). Regarding the research as a whole: T-cell immune reconstitution after TCRalphabeta/CD19-depleted allogeneic hematopoietic cell transplantation in children was quantitatively tracked in the study by means of TCR repertoire profiling.

Receptor amplification or capture employed PCR. The data were produced on an Illumina HiSeq 2500. To normalize quantification of the TCRbeta repertoire, the TCR libraries were built with molecular barcoding that relied on unique molecular identifiers. Through fastp at Q25 and MiXCR, TCRdb rebuilt clones from the public reads, retaining in-frame beta chains. Rows with a matching CDR3 protein are joined into one entry that keeps the most common DNA and genes. For this sample there are about a million distinct CDR3 sequences; about 29% appear just once. The ten most abundant clones make up about 28% of the sample. The germline V and J ends show losses of 8 bases and 2 bases respectively, and no gene match explains 6 bases of the junction. CDR1 and CDR2 are drawn from the germline V gene (reference sequence): SEHNR, FQNEAQ. The CDR3 covers 14 residues, taking in both the cysteine and the phenylalanine. Only the CDR3 part of the read is kept: 42 bases, read in frame from the first base.

As for this clonotype: Its target antigen remains unknown. No much larger clone exists at a distance of one base, and base qualities are not known.

What the authors observed across the whole study: The high TCRbeta diversity at day 60 in some patients was ascribed to recipient T cells and intrathymic progenitors that had survived conditioning. Apparently early alphabetaT-cell count recovery about two months after transplant reportedly relied on only several hundred rapidly expanded clones derived from non-depleted graft cells. Over subsequent months, a decline in hyperexpanded clone frequencies was noted, and after one year, T-cell counts and TCRbeta diversity were mostly ascribed to newly produced T cells.

The sample's treatment or condition label, decoded: allogeneic hematopoietic cell transplantation with graft depleted of TCRalphabeta T cells and CD19 B cells. Transplant recipients were children who received TCRalphabeta/CD19-depleted allogeneic hematopoietic cell grafts. The sequence was collected from a boy under two years old who had a stem cell transplant for SCID, so the T cells may come from the graft donor. The material sequenced was PBMCs, mostly from graft donor cells, taken 360 days after TCRalphabeta/CD19-depleted stem cell transplant. The chain links TRBV7-9 with TRBJ2-5; TRBD1 matches 9 bases in the middle. The CDR3 amino acid sequence is: CASGRQGGQETQYF. The sequenced DNA: TGTGCCAGCGGCAGACAGGGGGGACAAGAGACCCAGTACTTC.